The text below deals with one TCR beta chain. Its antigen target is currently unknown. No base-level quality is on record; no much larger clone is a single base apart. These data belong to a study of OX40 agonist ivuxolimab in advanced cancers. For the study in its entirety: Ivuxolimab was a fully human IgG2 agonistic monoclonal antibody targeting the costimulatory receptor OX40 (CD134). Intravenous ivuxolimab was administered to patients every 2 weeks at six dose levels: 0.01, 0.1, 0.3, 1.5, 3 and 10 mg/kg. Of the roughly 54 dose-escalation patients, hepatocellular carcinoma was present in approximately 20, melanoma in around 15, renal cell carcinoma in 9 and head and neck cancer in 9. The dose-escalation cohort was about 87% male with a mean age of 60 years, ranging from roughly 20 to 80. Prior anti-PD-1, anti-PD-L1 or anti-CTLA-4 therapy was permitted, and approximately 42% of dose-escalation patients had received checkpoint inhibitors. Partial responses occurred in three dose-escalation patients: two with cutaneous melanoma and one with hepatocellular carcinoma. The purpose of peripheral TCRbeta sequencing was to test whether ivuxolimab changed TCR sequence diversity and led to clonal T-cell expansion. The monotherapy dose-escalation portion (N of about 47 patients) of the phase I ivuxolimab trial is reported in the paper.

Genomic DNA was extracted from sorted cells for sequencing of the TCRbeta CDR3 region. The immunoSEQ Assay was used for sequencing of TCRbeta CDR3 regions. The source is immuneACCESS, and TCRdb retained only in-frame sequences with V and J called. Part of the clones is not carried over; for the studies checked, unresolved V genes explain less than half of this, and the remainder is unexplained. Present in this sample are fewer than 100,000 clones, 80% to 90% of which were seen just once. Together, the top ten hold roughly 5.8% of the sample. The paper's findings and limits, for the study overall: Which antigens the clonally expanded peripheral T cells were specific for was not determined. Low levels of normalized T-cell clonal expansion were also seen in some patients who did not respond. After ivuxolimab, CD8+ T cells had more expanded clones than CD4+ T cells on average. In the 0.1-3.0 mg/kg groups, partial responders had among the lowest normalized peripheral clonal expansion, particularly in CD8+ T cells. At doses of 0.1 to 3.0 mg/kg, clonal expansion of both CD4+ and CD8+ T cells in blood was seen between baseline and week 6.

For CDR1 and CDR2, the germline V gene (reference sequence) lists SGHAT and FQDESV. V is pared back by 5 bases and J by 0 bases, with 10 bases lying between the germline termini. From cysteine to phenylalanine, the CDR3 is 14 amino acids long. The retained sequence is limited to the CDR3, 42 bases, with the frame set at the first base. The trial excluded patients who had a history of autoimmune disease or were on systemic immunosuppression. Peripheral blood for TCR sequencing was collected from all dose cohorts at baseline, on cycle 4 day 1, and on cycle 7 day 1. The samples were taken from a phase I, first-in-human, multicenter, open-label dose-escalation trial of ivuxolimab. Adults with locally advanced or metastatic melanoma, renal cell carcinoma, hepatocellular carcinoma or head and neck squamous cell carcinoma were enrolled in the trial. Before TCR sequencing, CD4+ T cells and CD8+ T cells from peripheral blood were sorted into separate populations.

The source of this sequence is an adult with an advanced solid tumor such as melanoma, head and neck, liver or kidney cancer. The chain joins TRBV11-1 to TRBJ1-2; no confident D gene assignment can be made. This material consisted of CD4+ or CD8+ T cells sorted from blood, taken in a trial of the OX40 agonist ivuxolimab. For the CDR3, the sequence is CASSPLTPNYGYTF. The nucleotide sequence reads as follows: TGTGCCAGCAGCCCCCTGACACCTAACTATGGCTACACCTTC.